This TCR beta chain came from a study of T cells after yellow fever vaccination. This clonotype was recorded at least ten times. No antigen is known for it. Whole-study findings and limits: The booster response re-showed most primary clones: 96% CD4, over 80% CD8.

Making TCR cDNA involved 5'RACE template switching, which added UMIs and a universal primer site. Each CDR3 protein is one row after TCRdb ran MiXCR on the 5' RACE reads. The sample lists around 320,000 distinct CDR3 sequences; approximately 4% were seen once. The CDR3 loop spans 12 amino acids. Trimming pared 4 bases from V and 4 bases from J, leaving 7 bases between. Germline loops: CDR1 MNHNS, CDR2 SASEGT. This material consisted of PBMCs, taken 15 days after the yellow fever booster vaccination. V usage is TRBV6-1 and J usage is TRBJ1-2, with D perhaps matching TRBD1 (5 bases). The origin of this receptor is a man younger than 35 who received the YFV17D yellow fever vaccine. Here the CDR3 DNA reads TGTGCCAGCAGTGTCGGGGGCTATGGCTACACCTTC. Its protein product is CASSVGGYGYTF.